A single sample gave rise to the 15 T cell receptor beta chains below, sequenced in a study of response to subunit inactivated influenza vaccine. MiXCR was run by TCRdb on the RT-PCR reads, yielding one entry per CDR3 protein. The data hold under 550,000 distinct CDR3 sequences, with 6% to 9% observed a single time. The specimen comprised PBMCs from blood, sampled around 25 months after vaccination. The receptors derive from a man between 50 and 69 years old who received an inactivated influenza vaccine.

This clonotype was detected ten times or more. The J gene is TRBJ1-1, the V gene TRBV4-1; 7 positions match TRBD1. V lost 7 bases and J lost 1; bases outside the gene matches: 18. CDR1 MGHRA and CDR2 YSYEKL come from the germline V gene. The CDR3 runs 18 residues. CDR3 region: CASIKTTGKVITNTEAFF. CDR3 nucleotide sequence: TGCGCCAGCATCAAGACGACAGGGAAAGTTATAACGAACACTGAAGCTTTCTTT.

There are a few counts of this clonotype. CDR3 amino acids: CSARDPNLGGTQYF. The DNA of the CDR3 is TGCAGTGCTAGAGATCCCAACTTAGGGGGGACCCAGTACTTC. The chain joins TRBV20-1 to TRBJ2-5, with D possibly matching TRBD1 (6 bases). This CDR3 spans 14 amino acids. V was shortened by 0 bases and J by 7 bases, with 15 bases between the two germline ends. CDR1 is DFQATT, CDR2 SNEGSKA, per germline (reference sequence).

The chain is built from TRBV20-1 and TRBJ2-2, with 13 nucleotides matching TRBD2. This CDR3 region has 14 residues. After removal of 4 bases from V and 6 bases from J, the junction contained 2 bases not matched to a gene. Germline CDR1 is DFQATT and CDR2 is SNEGSKA (reference sequence). CDR3 loop: CSATTSGGPGELFF. CDR3 in DNA: TGCAGTGCTACGACTAGCGGGGGGCCCGGGGAGCTGTTTTTT.

This clonotype was recorded a few times. The chain carries TRBV29-1 and TRBJ1-3; perhaps TRBD1 as D (6 bases). Trimming removed 7 bases at V and 4 bases at J, with 17 bases between. CDR1 SQVTM and CDR2 ANQGSEA come from the germline V gene. The CDR3 runs 14 residues. The CDR3 bases are TGCAGCGCCACAATCCAGGACAGAGGAAACACCATATATTTT. Its translation is CSATIQDRGNTIYF.

This clonotype was observed at least ten times. This sequence joins TRBV10-3 and TRBJ2-3; 8 bases align to TRBD2. The length of the CDR3 is 16 residues. The V segment lost 4 bases and the J segment 0 bases; nucleotides outside the gene matches: 6. Per germline, CDR1 ENHRY and CDR2 SYGVKD. Written as DNA, the CDR3 is TGTGCCATCAGTGTTGGCGGGGGGCACAGCACAGATACGCAGTATTTT. Translating gives CAISVGGGHSTDTQYF.

For this clonotype: At one end the junction does not follow the germline gene, possibly because of a read error. The rearrangement joins TRBV15 to TRBJ2-1, with 10 bases lining up with TRBD2. The germline gives CDR1 LNHNV, CDR2 YYDKDF (reference sequence). The length of the CDR3 is 16 residues. CDR3 amino acids: CATRDLLAGEYNEQLF. DNA of the CDR3: TGTGCCACCAGAGACCTTCTAGCGGGGGAATACAATGAGCAGCTCTTC.

This clonotype was seen repeatedly, ten times or more. This chain connects TRBV6-2 or TRBV6-3 to TRBJ2-1; TRBD2 matches at 8 bases. Per germline, CDR1 MNHEY and CDR2 SVGEGT. The V gene end was trimmed by 10 bases and the J gene end by 6 bases; junction bases not matched to a gene: 17. The CDR3 consists of 16 residues. The CDR3 loop reads CATNRPPGLVINEQFF. DNA for the CDR3: TGTGCCACCAATCGTCCACCGGGACTAGTGATCAATGAGCAGTTCTTC.

There are a few counts of this clonotype. The chain combines TRBV7-8 with TRBJ2-7; D is perhaps TRBD2 (6 bases). The CDR3 spans 15 residues. With 5 bases removed from V and 2 bases from J, the gap between germline ends came to 16 bases. Germline CDR1 is SGHVS and CDR2 is FQNEAQ. DNA of the CDR3: TGTGCCAGCAGCCCAACGCCGGGACTTACCTACGAGCAGTACTTC. Translated: CASSPTPGLTYEQYF.

The genes are TRBV27 and TRBJ2-1; 7 positions match TRBD2. Trimming removed 6 bases from V and 7 bases from J; junction bases left unmatched: 6. The CDR3 loop spans 13 amino acids. From germline, CDR1 is MNHEY and CDR2 SMNVEV (reference sequence). The DNA of the CDR3 is TGTGCCAGCAGCTACACTAGCGTTAATGAGCAGTTCTTC. This encodes CASSYTSVNEQFF.

The rearrangement joins TRBV7-8 to TRBJ2-7; 8 nucleotides agree with TRBD2. The CDR3 sequence is 15 residues long. Germline lookup yields CDR1 SGHVS and CDR2 FQNEAQ. After removal of 5 bases from V and 3 bases from J, the junction contained 9 bases not matched to a gene. CDR3: CASSPVRTSYYEQYF. The CDR3 region has the DNA TGTGCCAGCAGCCCAGTCCGGACTAGCTACTACGAGCAGTACTTC.

The table lists this clonotype with a few counts. The chain recombines TRBV7-8 with TRBJ2-2; tentatively, D is TRBD1 (5 bases). The V gene lost 1 base and the J gene lost 2 bases, with 8 bases spanning the gap. The CDR3 has 15 residues. Per the germline V gene, CDR1 is SGHVS and CDR2 is FQNEAQ. The CDR3 loop reads CASSLGGHNTGELFF. The CDR3 coding sequence is TGTGCCAGCAGCTTAGGAGGACACAACACCGGGGAGCTGTTTTTT.

V and J are TRBV28 and TRBJ2-6; no clear D gene. V was shortened by 3 bases and J by 1 base, with 13 bases between the two germline ends. Germline CDR1 is MDHEN and CDR2 is SYDVKM. CDR3 size: 17 residues. The CDR3 protein is CASSLMATLSGANVLTF. Here the CDR3 DNA reads TGTGCCAGCAGTTTGATGGCAACACTATCTGGGGCCAACGTCCTGACTTTC.

The chain recombines TRBV28 with TRBJ2-7; D uncertain. The germline CDR1 and CDR2 sequences are MDHEN and SYDVKM. V was shortened by 3 bases and J by 0 bases, with 15 bases between the two germline ends. CDR3 size: 16 residues. The CDR3 loop is CASSFEVGGSSYEQYF. In nucleotides, the CDR3 is TGTGCCAGCAGTTTCGAGGTCGGCGGTAGCTCCTACGAGCAGTACTTC.

V and J are TRBV5-5 and TRBJ1-5; no clear D. CDR3 length: 14 amino acids. The ends were cut back, 5 bases at V and 0 bases at J, with 9 bases in the middle. Per germline, CDR1 SGHKS and CDR2 YYEKEE (reference sequence). Written as DNA, the CDR3 is TGTGCCAGCAGGAAGGGTTATAGCAATCAGCCCCAGCATTTT. It encodes CASRKGYSNQPQHF.

This clonotype was found many times. The V and J genes are TRBV7-3 and TRBJ2-2; D gene uncertain. Germline CDR1 SGHTA, CDR2 FQGTGA. This CDR3 has 12 residues. Between the trimmed V and J ends, which lost 2 bases and 7 bases, there was a span of 5 bases. The CDR3 reads CASSLGIGELFF. In nucleotides, the CDR3 is TGTGCCAGCAGCTTAGGGATCGGGGAGCTGTTTTTT. Complete variable domain (other parts from reference TRBV7-3 and TRBJ2-2): GAGVSQTPSNKVTEKGKYVELRCDPISGHTALYWYRQSLGQGPEFLIYFQGTGAADDSGLPNDRFFAVRPEGSVSTLKIQRTERGDSAVYLCASSLGIGELFFGEGSRLTVL.